This TCR beta chain originates from a study of beta chain features in type 1 diabetes. Expressed TCRB transcripts were sequenced because the isolated RNA had all been reverse transcribed beforehand. Some clones are missing from TCRdb's copy, which holds only in-frame ones; the method was immunoSEQ multiplex PCR. The sample carries some 170,000 clones, 63% recorded once. To note about this clone: Its antigen remains unidentified. Sequence at one end of the junction differs from germline and may be a read error.

Germline CDR1 is SSHAT and CDR2 is FNYEAQ (reference sequence). CDR3 size: 14 residues. Findings and caveats of the study: Shorter TCRB CDR3s, moderately but significantly so, marked every one of the four CD4+ subsets in Type 1 diabetes patients.

The V gene is TRBV7-7, the J gene TRBJ2-2; D call uncertain. The sample comprised naive CD4+ T cells from blood. The sequence was obtained from a man younger than 40 with type 1 diabetes. The CDR3 region is CASSLVSRTGELFF. In DNA, the CDR3 is TGTGCTAGCAGCTTAGTGAGCAGGACCGGGGAGCTGTTTTTT.